The 21 T cell receptor beta chains presented below share a single source sample, sequenced in a study of low-dose radiotherapy and immunotherapy resistance in tumors (dated by TCRdb to between 2020 and 2023). First-strand cDNA was synthesized using Superscript III and a set of TRAV- and TRBV-specific primers, so that both TCRalpha and TCRbeta chains were covered. TCRs were amplified with Phusion for 20 PCR cycles, with a constant-region primer paired with the adapter attached to the V primers. TCRdb took the public reads, trimmed them with fastp at Q25, ran MiXCR for clone calling and kept in-frame beta chains. Each CDR3 protein gets just one entry, which takes the most common genes and DNA from the rows behind it. The sample table lists approximately 11,000 distinct CDR3 sequences, 50% to 70% of them with a count of one. 12% of the sample rests with the top ten. These receptors originate from a human donor with advanced metastatic prostate, ovarian, gallbladder or colorectal cancer (not recorded which). This table probably holds off-target reads from a library built for another chain.

In nucleotides, the CDR3 is TGTGCCAGCAGCTTACTTGGACAGGGGGTCAATGAGCAGTTCTTC. Protein product: CASSLLGQGVNEQFF. V is TRBV11-3 and J is TRBJ2-1, with 10 bases aligning to TRBD1. Germline V gene data show CDR1 as SGHNT and CDR2 as YENEEA. The J segment lost 6 bases and the V segment lost 2 bases, leaving 4 bases of the junction unmatched. This CDR3 comprises 15 residues.

The CDR3 is CATSDRTRGNQPQHF. The CDR3 DNA reads TGTGCCACCAGTGATCGGACCCGGGGCAATCAGCCCCAGCATTTT. The chain employs TRBV24-1 and TRBJ1-5; D not certain. The V and J ends lost 3 bases and 2 bases respectively, with 10 bases between them. CDR3 length equals 15 residues. Germline V gene sequence: CDR1 KGHDR, CDR2 SFDVKD.

This chain links TRBV2 with TRBJ2-3; 7 nucleotides align to TRBD1. J gave up 3 bases and V 5 bases, and 11 bases lay outside the gene matches. CDR3 length: 16 amino acids. In germline, CDR1 is SNHLY, CDR2 FYNNEI. The CDR3 region has the DNA TGTGCCAGCAGTCAAACAGGGGCTGAATATACAGATACGCAGTATTTT. This translates into CASSQTGAEYTDTQYF. Based on the CDR3 plus reference TRBV2 and TRBJ2-3, the full variable domain is EPEVTQTPSHQVTQMGQEVILRCVPISNHLYFYWYRQILGQKVEFLVSFYNNEISEKSEIFDDQFSVERPDGSNFTLKIRSTKLEDSAMYFCASSQTGAEYTDTQYFGPGTRLTVL.

The CDR3 nucleotides are TGCGCCAGCCATAGGGAAGGGGGCACTGAAGCTTTCTTT. Translation: CASHREGGTEAFF. The gene calls are TRBV5-1 and TRBJ1-1, with a possible D match to TRBD1 (6 bases). The V gene's germline CDR1 is SGHRS and CDR2 YFSETQ. This CDR3 has 13 amino acids. V was clipped by 7 bases and J by 4 bases, with 14 bases between them.

This chain connects TRBV6-1 to TRBJ2-7, with TRBD2 matching over 10 bases. The trim removed 2 bases at V and 2 bases at J, leaving 3 bases unmatched. The CDR3 loop spans 15 amino acids. Germline CDR1 reads MNHNS; CDR2 reads SASEGT. CDR3 DNA: TGTGCCAGCAGTGAACCGGGACTAGCGCCCTACGAGCAGTACTTC. This codes for CASSEPGLAPYEQYF.

DNA for the CDR3: TGTGCCAGTAGTATAGGTTTTACAGTTGGGTCGGCACTTAAAGCCTTGGGGGATCAGCCCCAGCATTTT. Its translation: CASSIGFTVGSALKALGDQPQHF. This chain connects TRBV19 to TRBJ1-5; a possible D gene is TRBD1 (5 bases). The CDR3 has 23 residues. From germline, CDR1 is LNHDA and CDR2 SQIVND (reference sequence). V was shortened by 1 base and J by 5 bases, with 36 bases between the two germline ends.

The sample holds a few counts of this clonotype. This chain uses TRBV12-3 or TRBV12-4 with TRBJ2-1; D is unresolved. The CDR3 is 13 residues long. Trimming shortened V by 5 bases and J by 7 bases, and 12 bases separated the two germline ends. For the CDR3, the DNA is TGTGCCAGCAGTCTATTGGTTGGGAATGAGCAGTTCTTC. Encoded protein: CASSLLVGNEQFF.

This clonotype has just a few counts. The chain recombines TRBV5-4 with TRBJ1-4; D may be TRBD1 (6 bases). CDR1 and CDR2 (germline): SGHNT, YYREEE (reference sequence). The CDR3 totals 15 residues. V lost 1 base and J lost 8, with 15 bases in between. The CDR3 DNA follows: TGTGCCAGCAGCTTGTACGGCAGGGGAGGCGAAAAACTGTTTTTT. Encoded protein: CASSLYGRGGEKLFF.

This CDR3 is CASSLGRGPNQPQHF. CDR3 nucleotide sequence: TGTGCCAGCAGTTTGGGCAGGGGGCCCAATCAGCCCCAGCATTTT. The chain employs TRBV28 and TRBJ1-5, with 8 nucleotides matching TRBD1. The J segment lost 3 bases and the V segment lost 3 bases, leaving 4 bases of the junction unmatched. The CDR3 runs to 15 residues. From germline, CDR1 is MDHEN and CDR2 SYDVKM.

This clonotype showed up just a few times. The chain joins TRBV6-6 to TRBJ2-1; TRBD1 matches 12 bases. The CDR3 is 14 amino acids. The trim removed 6 bases at V and 7 bases at J, leaving 4 bases unmatched. Germline V gene lookup returns CDR1 MNHNY and CDR2 SVGAGI (reference sequence). The CDR3 nucleotides are TGTGCCAGCAGCCGGGACAGGGGGCCTAATGAGCAGTTCTTC. Translated: CASSRDRGPNEQFF.

V gene TRBV29-1 combines with J gene TRBJ2-3; 9 nucleotides match TRBD1. This CDR3 contains 14 residues. V was pared by 3 bases and J by 4 bases, with 5 bases of the junction left unmatched. CDR1 is SQVTM and CDR2 is ANQGSEA in the germline V gene. CDR3 in amino acids: CSVDNRGLPDTQYF. CDR3 coding DNA: TGCAGCGTTGACAACAGGGGGCTACCAGATACGCAGTATTTT.

The CDR3 DNA follows: TGTGCCTGGAGTGGGGGGAGCGGGAGGAGGAATGAGCAGTTCTTC. Translation gives CAWSGGSGRRNEQFF. The chain recombines TRBV30 with TRBJ2-1; TRBD2 matches at 9 bases. The germline V gene has CDR1 GTSNPN and CDR2 SVGIG (reference sequence). The junction had 8 bases not matched to a gene; V was cut back by 1 base and J by 7 bases. CDR3 length: 15 residues.

This CDR3 reads CAISEVGGEKLFF. In nucleotides, the CDR3 is TGTGCCATCAGTGAGGTCGGTGGGGAAAAACTGTTTTTT. The rearrangement links TRBV10-3 to TRBJ1-4; no reliable D call. The germline CDR1 and CDR2 sequences are ENHRY and SYGVKD. Trimming left V 2 bases short and J 8 bases short, with 9 bases between. The CDR3 totals 13 residues.

The rearrangement uses TRBV4-2 and TRBJ2-7; 10 bases map to TRBD2. In germline, CDR1 is LGHNA, CDR2 YNFKEQ. V was clipped by 3 bases and J by 2 bases; unmatched bases: 1. The CDR3 extends over 14 amino acids. The chain's CDR3 is CASSQSGGAYEQYF. The CDR3 DNA is TGTGCCAGCAGCCAGAGCGGGGGGGCCTACGAGCAGTACTTC.

In its sample, this clonotype was seen a few times. J is TRBJ2-1 and V is TRBV28; no clear D gene. CDR1 is MDHEN, CDR2 SYDVKM, per germline. The CDR3 loop spans 13 amino acids. Trimming cost V 4 bases and J 4 bases, with 8 bases left between them. The DNA for the CDR3 is TGTGCCAGCAGTTCCTCGAGTTACAATGAGCAGTTCTTC. Translated, it gives CASSSSSYNEQFF.

The rearrangement joins TRBV5-6 to TRBJ2-7, with 7 bases lining up with TRBD2. CDR3 size: 14 residues. Unmatched junction bases numbered 3, after V lost 1 base and J lost 2 bases. Germline V lookup: CDR1 SGHDT, CDR2 YYEEEE. The CDR3 loop reads CASSLSGTTYEQYF. The CDR3 DNA is TGTGCCAGCAGCTTGTCCGGGACTACCTACGAGCAGTACTTC.

The chain employs TRBV12-3 or TRBV12-4 and TRBJ1-1, with D tentatively TRBD1 (5 bases). This CDR3 has 14 amino acids. Trimming took off 6 bases at V and 11 bases at J, with 22 bases between the two ends. The CDR3 DNA reads TGTGCCAGCAGAGGGGTAAGGGTTAGAAAAGGCGCTTTCTTT. Amino acid sequence: CASRGVRVRKGAFF.

The rearrangement uses TRBV7-8 and TRBJ1-3; D ambiguous. The CDR3 covers 17 residues. Germline values: CDR1 SGHVS, CDR2 FQNEAQ. Trimming removed 5 bases at V and 0 bases at J, with 17 bases between. The chain's CDR3 is CASSVSATGNSGNTIYF. CDR3 sequence (DNA): TGTGCCAGCAGCGTAAGCGCTACGGGGAACTCTGGAAACACCATATATTTT.

This clonotype was seen a handful of times. This chain links TRBV24-1 with TRBJ2-3; D uncertain. V was trimmed by 3 bases and J by 8 bases, leaving 11 bases between them. Germline loops: CDR1 KGHDR, CDR2 SFDVKD. The CDR3 has 13 amino acids. DNA of the CDR3: TGTGCCACCAGTGATCGGACGTGGGGTACGCAGTATTTT. As protein: CATSDRTWGTQYF.

A single count supports this clonotype. The chain carries TRBV19 and TRBJ2-1, with D perhaps TRBD2 (6 bases). The ends were cut back, 8 bases at V and 7 bases at J, with 15 bases in the middle. There are 13 residues in the CDR3. Germline assignment: CDR1 LNHDA and CDR2 SQIVND (reference sequence). In nucleotides, the CDR3 is TGTGCCAGTGCCGCGGGAACCTGGAATGAGCAGTTCTTC. Translating gives CASAAGTWNEQFF.

The chain combines TRBV6-4 with TRBJ2-5; no clear D gene. CDR1 is MRHNA and CDR2 is SNTAGT in the germline V gene. Trimming cost V 2 bases and J 6 bases, with 10 bases left between them. CDR3 length: 13 residues. The chain's CDR3 is CASSDGWKQTQYF. The CDR3 nucleotides are TGTGCCAGCAGTGACGGGTGGAAACAGACCCAGTACTTC.